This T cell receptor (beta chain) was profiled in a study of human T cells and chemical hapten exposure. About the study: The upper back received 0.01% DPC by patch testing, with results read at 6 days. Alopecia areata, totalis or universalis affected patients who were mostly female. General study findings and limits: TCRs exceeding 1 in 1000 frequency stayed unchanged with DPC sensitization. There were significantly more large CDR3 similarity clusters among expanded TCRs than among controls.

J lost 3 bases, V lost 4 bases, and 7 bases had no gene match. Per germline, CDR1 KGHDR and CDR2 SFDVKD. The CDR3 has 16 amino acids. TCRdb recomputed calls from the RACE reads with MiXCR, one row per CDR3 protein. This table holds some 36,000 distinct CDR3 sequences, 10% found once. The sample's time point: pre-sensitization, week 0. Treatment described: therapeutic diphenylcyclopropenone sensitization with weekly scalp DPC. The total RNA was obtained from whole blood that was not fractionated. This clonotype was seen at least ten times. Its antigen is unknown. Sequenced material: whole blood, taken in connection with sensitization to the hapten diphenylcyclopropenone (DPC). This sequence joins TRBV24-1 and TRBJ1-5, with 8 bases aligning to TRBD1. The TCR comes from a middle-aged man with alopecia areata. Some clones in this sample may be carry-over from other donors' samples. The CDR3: CATSDPTGGTNQPQHF. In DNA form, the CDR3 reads TGTGCCACCAGTGACCCAACAGGGGGTACCAATCAGCCCCAGCATTTT.